The sequence of this TCR beta chain was determined in a study of T cells in Graves' hyperthyroidism and ophthalmopathy. Study in general: Blood was drawn when the patient was first diagnosed and still untreated. Points from the study as a whole: Clonotypes that were expanded in thyroid above 0.001 mostly appeared in blood too.

Turning to this clonotype: Its antigen is not identified.

From RNA transcripts, TCR beta CDR3 regions were amplified. First-round RT-PCR with HTBI primers amplified the TCR CDR3 region. TCRdb fed the multiplex PCR reads into MiXCR, producing one record per CDR3 protein. Here the sample spans 94,000 or so distinct CDR3 sequences, roughly half being singletons. Researchers defined stable Graves' hyperthyroidism as no ophthalmopathy progression within 18 months. Hyperthyroidism patients were newly diagnosed, had disease duration under 2 months, and were aged 18 to 65 years. The CDR3 has 14 residues. The ends were cut back, 6 bases at V and 0 bases at J, with 10 bases in the middle. Germline-derived CDR1 and CDR2 are MNHNS and SASEGT.

The V gene is TRBV6-1, the J gene TRBJ2-3; tentatively, D is TRBD1 (5 bases). The TCR sequence derives from a woman aged 40 to 50 with Graves' hyperthyroidism. The specimen was blood. In DNA, the CDR3 is TGTGCCAGCAGATTGACAGCTAGCACAGATACGCAGTATTTT. It specifies CASRLTASTDTQYF.